This passage covers 4 T cell receptor beta chains from one sample sequenced in a study of CD8+CD57+ T cells in acquired aplastic anemia. Genomic DNA was employed as the template in profiling TCR beta VDJ and CDR3. TCRdb itself ran the reads through MiXCR, one entry per CDR3 protein. The sample has fewer than 250,000 distinct CDR3 sequences, roughly 50% seen once. Patients chosen for sequencing had CD8+CD57+ cells that had expanded, as shown by flow cytometry. The sequenced sample consisted of sorted CD4+, CD8+, or CD8+CD57+ T cells (not recorded which) from PBMCs. The receptors were gathered from a human donor with aplastic anemia.

This chain links TRBV7-9 with TRBJ2-2, with 7 bases identical to TRBD1. After removal of 0 bases from V and 4 bases from J, the junction contained 2 bases not matched to a gene. The CDR3 has 15 amino acids. CDR1 is SEHNR, CDR2 FQNEAQ, per germline (reference sequence). This CDR3 reads CASSLATGTTGELFF. The CDR3 bases are TGTGCCAGCAGCTTAGCGACAGGGACCACCGGGGAGCTGTTTTTT.

Details on this clonotype: This is likely a read error, given that the CDR3 carries no conserved phenylalanine or tryptophan at its end. This chain uses TRBV11-2 with TRBJ1-5, with D hard to call. V was pared by 5 bases and J by 6 bases, with 14 bases between. The CDR3 runs to 14 residues. Germline V gene lookup returns CDR1 SGHAT and CDR2 FQNNGV. CDR3 DNA sequence: TGTGCCAGCAGCCAGTACGGGCCCCGTCAGCCCCAGCATTCA. Protein: CASSQYGPRQPQHS.

This clonotype has ten or more counts. The chain's CDR3 is CASNRGPDTEAFF. The CDR3 DNA sequence: TGCGCCAGCAACAGGGGGCCGGACACTGAAGCTTTCTTT. V and J are TRBV5-1 and TRBJ1-1, with 9 bases identical to TRBD1. Germline trimming cut 6 bases from V and 3 bases from J; bases unmatched to any gene: 3. Germline V gene sequence: CDR1 SGHRS, CDR2 YFSETQ. CDR3 length: 13 residues.

The chain employs TRBV7-9 and TRBJ2-3, with TRBD2 matching over 10 bases. CDR3 length: 15 amino acids. Germline lookup yields CDR1 SEHNR and CDR2 FQNEAQ (reference sequence). With 5 bases clipped from V and 2 bases from J, the junction kept 4 bases outside the gene matches. CDR3 region: CASSISGGDTDTQYF. The CDR3 DNA reads TGTGCCAGCAGCATAAGCGGGGGGGACACAGATACGCAGTATTTT.